This is a list of T cell receptor beta chains from one sample in a study of cytomegalovirus exposure and HLA in healthy donors. Sequenced by immunoSEQ multiplex PCR; TCRdb stores in-frame clones only, minus some. The top ten hold more than 0.5% of the sample, which has over 200,000 clones, approximately 84% seen once. The sequenced material came from PBMCs. The receptor set was obtained from a woman aged 40-49 years in good health and CMV-seronegative. Each CDR3 is given with its conserved first and last residue. The D gene is left open where the match is weak. A row's size may be missing; if present it is once, few, many or a size class.

cdr3_aa cdr3_nt d_call v_call cdr3_length clone_size j_call
CASSRLAGAPGNEQFF TGTGCCAGCAGCCGACTAGCGGGGGCCCCGGGGAATGAGCAGTTCTTC TRBD2 TRBV7-3 16 - TRBJ2-1
CASSVSGQGRTDTQYF TGTGCCAGCAGCGTAAGCGGACAGGGGAGGACAGATACGCAGTATTTT TRBD1 TRBV9 16 - TRBJ2-3
CASSPGFSGGVREQYF TGCGCCAGCAGCCCCGGATTTAGCGGGGGAGTACGCGAGCAGTACTTC TRBD2 TRBV5-1 16 once TRBJ2-7
CASNMDLGDYGYTF TGTGCCAGCAACATGGACCTCGGGGACTATGGCTACACCTTC - TRBV2 14 - TRBJ1-2
CASSSARGLNYEQYF TGTGCCAGCAGCTCCGCTAGGGGGCTTAACTACGAGCAGTACTTC TRBD1 TRBV7-2 15 - TRBJ2-7
CASSRDRDQETQYF TGTGCCAGCAGCCGGGACAGAGATCAAGAGACCCAGTACTTC TRBD1 TRBV7-8 14 once TRBJ2-5
CASSELAGASATNEKLFF TGTGCCAGCAGTGAGTTGGCAGGGGCCTCTGCAACTAATGAAAAACTGTTTTTT - TRBV27 18 - TRBJ1-4
CASSYSTGTEAFF TGTGCCAGCAGTTACTCGACGGGCACTGAAGCTTTCTTT - TRBV6-5 13 - TRBJ1-1
CASSFVRNTEAFF TGTGCCAGCAGTTTCGTTAGGAACACTGAAGCTTTCTTT - TRBV28 13 few TRBJ1-1
CASSLRQILANTEAFF TGTGCCAGCTCACTAAGACAGATATTAGCGAACACTGAAGCTTTCTTT - TRBV18 16 - TRBJ1-1
CASSQAPHGERGTTGELFF TGCGCCAGCAGCCAAGCCCCTCATGGGGAGCGGGGGACCACCGGGGAGCTGTTTTTT TRBD2 TRBV4-3 19 - TRBJ2-2
CASSYSIGFSGNTIYF TGTGCCAGCAGTTACTCGATCGGGTTTTCTGGAAACACCATATATTTT - TRBV6-6 16 - TRBJ1-3
CASSYSSGGREQYF TGTGCCAGCAGTTACAGTAGCGGGGGGCGCGAGCAGTACTTC TRBD2 TRBV6-6 14 - TRBJ2-7
CAWAGVHSNQPQHF TGTGCCTGGGCAGGGGTTCATAGCAATCAGCCCCAGCATTTT - TRBV30 14 few TRBJ1-5
CASRELIREGGTDTQYF TGTGCCAGCAGGGAACTGATCCGAGAGGGTGGCACAGATACGCAGTATTTT - TRBV2 17 once TRBJ2-3
CATSPGSRSPLHF TGTGCCACAAGCCCGGGGTCAAGGTCACCCCTCCACTTT - TRBV6-5 13 - TRBJ1-6
CASSQVWGETQYF TGCGCCAGCAGCCAAGTGTGGGGCGAGACCCAGTACTTC - TRBV4-3 13 - TRBJ2-5
CASSEGQGENEQYF TGCGCCAGCAGTGAGGGCCAGGGGGAGAACGAGCAGTACTTC TRBD1 TRBV10-1 14 - TRBJ2-7
CASRGNYSPLHF TGTGCCAGCCGGGGGAACTATTCACCCCTCCACTTT - TRBV27 12 - TRBJ1-6
CASSDLTKNIQYF TGTGCCAGCAGTGACTTAACCAAAAACATTCAGTACTTC - TRBV28 13 once TRBJ2-4
CASSGQVSNQPQHF TGTGCCAGCAGTGGCCAGGTTAGCAATCAGCCCCAGCATTTT - TRBV2 14 few TRBJ1-5
CASSFTADRVDGYTF TGTGCCAGCAGTTTTACGGCCGACAGGGTCGATGGCTACACCTTC TRBD1 TRBV6-5 15 once TRBJ1-2
CASSLATGRADTQYF TGCGCCAGCAGCTTGGCTACAGGGAGGGCAGATACGCAGTATTTT - TRBV5-1 15 - TRBJ2-3
CASSERGVVGETQYF TGTGCCAGCAGTGAGCGCGGGGTGGTGGGAGAGACCCAGTACTTC - TRBV2 15 - TRBJ2-5
CASSLLGGLSGANVLTF TGTGCCAGCAGCTTACTGGGGGGGCTAAGTGGGGCCAACGTCCTGACTTTC - TRBV7-3 17 - TRBJ2-6
CASSSVGRDDEQFF TGTGCCAGTAGTTCCGTCGGGAGGGACGATGAGCAGTTCTTC TRBD2 TRBV19 14 - TRBJ2-1
CASSGGAGELFF TGTGCCAGCAGCGGGGGGGCCGGGGAGCTGTTTTTT - TRBV9 12 - TRBJ2-2
CASSSPGANSPLHF TGTGCCAGCAGTTCCCCAGGGGCAAATTCACCCCTCCACTTT - TRBV6-5 14 - TRBJ1-6
CASSHTGGQETQYF TGCGCCAGCAGCCATACCGGGGGCCAAGAGACCCAGTACTTC - TRBV5-1 14 - TRBJ2-5
CASSDPLTSGEEYF TGTGCCAGCAGTGATCCCCTGACTAGCGGGGAGGAGTACTTC TRBD2 TRBV25-1 14 once TRBJ2-5